This T cell receptor beta chain is from a study of graft-versus-host responses after intestinal transplantation. The table came from immunoSEQ multiplex PCR; TCRdb's copy has only in-frame clones and leaves some out. The table records about 89,000 clones, approximately 94% of them present only once. Per germline, CDR1 SGHRS and CDR2 YFSETQ. The V gene lost 1 base and the J gene lost 10 bases, with 18 bases spanning the gap. The length of the CDR3 is 15 residues. Turning to this clone: The target antigen is unknown.

The starting material was unstimulated CD4+ T cells sorted from spleen or lymph node cells, obtained before transplant. This receptor was obtained from a human donor who was the organ donor for an intestinal transplant. The rearrangement links TRBV5-1 to TRBJ2-1, with D maybe TRBD1 (6 bases). CDR3 in amino acids: CASSLTPGWTEEQFF. CDR3 nucleotide sequence: TGCGCCAGCAGCTTGACGCCCGGGTGGACAGAAGAGCAGTTCTTC.